This T cell receptor beta chain was captured in a study of CD8 T cells in ankylosing spondylitis. This clonotype was seen repeatedly, ten times or more. The CDR3 covers 14 residues. V lost 5 bases and J lost 6; bases outside the gene matches: 6. CDR1 MNHNS and CDR2 SASEGT come from the germline V gene. Using its own MiXCR run on the 5' RACE reads, TCRdb lists one record per CDR3 protein. Of roughly 97,000 distinct CDR3 sequences listed, roughly 8.3% are singletons. This TCR was recovered from a male donor with ankylosing spondylitis or in good health (not recorded which). Sequenced input: blood, either unsorted or a sorted T cell fraction (not recorded which). The rearrangement uses TRBV6-1 and TRBJ1-1; TRBD1 matches 10 bases. The CDR3 is CASSPGQGKAEAFF. In nucleotides, the CDR3 is TGTGCCAGCAGTCCGGGACAGGGGAAGGCTGAAGCTTTCTTT.